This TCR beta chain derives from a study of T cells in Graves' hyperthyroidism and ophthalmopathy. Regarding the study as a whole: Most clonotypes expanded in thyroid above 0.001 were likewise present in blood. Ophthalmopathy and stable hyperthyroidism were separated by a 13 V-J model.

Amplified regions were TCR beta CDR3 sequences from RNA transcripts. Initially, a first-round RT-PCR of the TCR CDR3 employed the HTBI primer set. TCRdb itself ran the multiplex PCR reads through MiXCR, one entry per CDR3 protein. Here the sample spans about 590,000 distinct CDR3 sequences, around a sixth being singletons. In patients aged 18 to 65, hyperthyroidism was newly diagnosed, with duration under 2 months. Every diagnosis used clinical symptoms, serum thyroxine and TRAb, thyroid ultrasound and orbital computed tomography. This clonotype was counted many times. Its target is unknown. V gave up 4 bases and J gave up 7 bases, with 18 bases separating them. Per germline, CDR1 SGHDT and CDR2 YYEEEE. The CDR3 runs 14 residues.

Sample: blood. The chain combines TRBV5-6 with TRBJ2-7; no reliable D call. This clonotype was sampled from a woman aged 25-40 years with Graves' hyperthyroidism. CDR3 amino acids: CASSPLSTVWEQYF. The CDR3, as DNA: TGTGCCAGCAGCCCCCTCTCGACGGTGTGGGAGCAGTACTTC. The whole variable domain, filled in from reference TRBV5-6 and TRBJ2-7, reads DAGVTQSPTHLIKTRGQQVTLRCSPKSGHDTVSWYQQALGQGPQFIFQYYEEEERQRGNFPDRFSGHQFPNYSSELNVNALLLGDSALYLCASSPLSTVWEQYFGPGTRLTVT.